Here is one T cell receptor beta chain with its context. The target antigen is unknown. This sequence may be a read error, since a much larger clone differs from it by one base. These data come from a study of blood T cells in healthy people across ages. From germline, CDR1 is MNHEY and CDR2 SVGEGT. This CDR3 has 13 amino acids. A second roughly 6 to 12 cycle PCR used barcoded and J-beta primers. Every sample gave at least 2.5 million paired-end reads containing CDR3. One entry per CDR3 protein, called by TCRdb with MiXCR from the 5' RACE reads. The repertoire consists of around 870,000 distinct CDR3 sequences, with around 30% occurring once and the leading ten covering 15% to 20%. Points from the study as a whole: Versus aged donors, long-lived donors had higher diversity and more naive CD4+ cells.

The sample providers were healthy Caucasian people from Russia, aged about 6 to 95. The TCR was taken from a woman aged 80 or over in good health. The chain joins TRBV6-2 or TRBV6-3 to TRBJ1-2; D not resolved. Specimen: blood. For the CDR3, the DNA is TGTGCCAGCAGTTACTACCTTCGGAGTGGCTACATCTTC. Protein sequence: CASSYYLRSGYIF.